The present TCR beta chain was sequenced within a study of molecular identifiers for immune sequencing clone quantification (dated by TCRdb to the late 2010s). Regarding the complete study: For a replicate experiment, RNA from approximately 20,000 or 100,000 naive CD8 T cells was divided into five aliquots, and four of the five aliquots were sequenced. CD8 T cells were used in a methods study to benchmark molecular-identifier clustering-based TCR repertoire sequencing (MIDCIRS) and TCR RNA copy counting.

The protocol used for the library was PCR. The data were produced on an Illumina HiSeq 4000. Bulk TCR libraries were made following a previously described method, with the TCR primers given in Table S5. The Qiagen AllPrep DNA/RNA kit was used to purify total RNA. Before any analysis, reads coming from multiple sequencing runs of the same library were combined into one pool. The paper's data handling went like this. Only reads with exact TCR constant sequence were kept, trimmed to 150 nt, and grouped by their 12-nt molecular barcodes. Within each barcode group, reads were sub-clustered at a 15% Levenshtein threshold, and quality-weighted consensus sequences were built per RNA molecule. Non-functional sequences were removed, as were lower-count sequences one edit away from another. On the basis of fitting two negative binomial distributions, barcode sub-clusters with fewer than 20% of the maximum read count were discarded. TCRdb passed the public sequencing reads through fastp at Q25 and MiXCR, retaining productive beta sequences. A single entry per CDR3 protein holds the most common genes and DNA from its merged rows. TCRdb assigned the V and J calls; the authors' analysis was not used. Within this sample are 600,000 to 650,000 distinct CDR3 sequences, with less than 20% of them counted one time only. 0.85% of the sample rests with the top ten.

As concerns this clonotype: Its antigen is unknown. Qualities for individual bases were not recorded, and no much larger clone is one base off.

Libraries of naive CD8 T cells were built from anywhere between roughly 18,000 and 1,000,000 sorted cells, with 10%, 30% or 50% of the purified RNA used. On a BD FACSAria II, naive CD8 T cells were FACS-sorted as CD8+CD4-CCR7+CD45RA+ and collected into RLT Plus buffer. To test detection sensitivity, Jurkat RNA equivalent to about eleven TCR copies was spiked into samples of roughly 19,000-1,000,000 naive CD8 T cells. Enrichment of CD8 T cells was performed with RosetteSep CD8+ T Cell Enrichment Cocktail and Ficoll-Paque, after which ACK red cell lysis was carried out. V loses 3 bases of germline sequence and J loses 4 bases, and the interval between the two ends is 12 bases. Including the terminal cysteine and phenylalanine, the CDR3 comprises 15 residues. Only CDR3 DNA is held: 45 bases, read in frame from base 1. Summary of the overall study and its limitations: Highly expanded clone sizes could be underestimated if identical TCR molecules share a barcode. Naive libraries contained spiked-in Jurkat TCR RNA (more than 9 copies' worth), which is not part of the donor repertoire. Spiked-in Jurkat TCR RNA equivalent to a single cell was reported to be detectable even among 850,000 to 1,000,000 naive CD8 T cells. About three recovered TCR RNA copies per cell were obtained by modeling, versus 9 to 10 by digital PCR, implying a capture efficiency of 30% to 35%. Clones above 20 RNA copies held over 97% of molecules in CMV-specific effector cells but under 1% in naive cells. Without barcode sub-clustering, chimeric consensus sequences inflated TCR diversity; chimeras reached as high as 47%.

Sequenced material: naive CD8+ T cells from blood, with Jurkat cell RNA spiked in. The meaning of the sample's cell subset or site label: FACS-sorted CD8+CD4-CCR7+CD45RA+ naive T cells. The sequence is built from TRBV12-3 or TRBV12-4 and TRBJ2-2, with the D gene not confidently named. The sequence derives from a human donor in good health. Some libraries in this study had Jurkat cell RNA spiked in. The CDR3 corresponds to CASSFGVGGTGELFF. The bases are TGTGCCAGCAGTTTTGGGGTCGGTGGCACCGGGGAGCTGTTTTTT.